Presented here are 5 T cell receptor beta chains from one specimen sequenced in a study of T cells in Graves' hyperthyroidism and ophthalmopathy. Template material for amplifying TCR beta CDR3 regions consisted of RNA transcripts. The TCR CDR3 first-round RT-PCR relied on the HTBI primer set. TCRdb independently ran MiXCR on the multiplex PCR reads; one entry per CDR3 protein. The table lists about 610,000 distinct CDR3 sequences, roughly 14% of them singletons, with around 4% in the top ten. The sample taken for sequencing was blood. The receptors here all came from a woman between 40 and 55 years old with Graves' ophthalmopathy.

This clonotype was detected ten times or more. This sequence joins TRBV12-3 or TRBV12-4 and TRBJ2-5; no definite D call. V was clipped by 5 bases and J by 5 bases, with 9 bases between them. The CDR3 covers 12 residues. CDR3 loop: CASSKSRETQYF. The CDR3 bases are TGTGCCAGCAGTAAAAGCAGGGAGACCCAGTACTTC.

This clonotype has more than one count but fewer than ten. The V call is TRBV28, the J call TRBJ1-2, with 11 bases that match TRBD1. The germline gives CDR1 MDHEN, CDR2 SYDVKM. Germline trimming cut 3 bases from V and 4 bases from J; bases unmatched to any gene: 7. The CDR3 extends over 16 amino acids. CDR3 sequence (DNA): TGTGCCAGCAGTTTTGGGGGACAGGGGGACACCTATGGCTACACCTTC. Its translation: CASSFGGQGDTYGYTF.

This clonotype appeared many times. The chain combines TRBV15 with TRBJ2-7; the D is unclear. Germline V gene lookup returns CDR1 LNHNV and CDR2 YYDKDF (reference sequence). V was shortened by 8 bases and J by 3 bases, with 14 bases between the two germline ends. The CDR3 has 13 residues. The CDR3 region has the DNA TGTGCCACCTGCGAGGATTACAGCTACGAGCAGTACTTC. Protein: CATCEDYSYEQYF.

This clonotype was seen repeatedly, ten times or more. V gene TRBV28 combines with J gene TRBJ1-6, with D perhaps matching TRBD1 (5 bases). The germline V gene encodes CDR1 MDHEN and CDR2 SYDVKM. V was trimmed by 7 bases and J by 10 bases, leaving 8 bases between them. The CDR3 sequence is 11 residues long. CDR3 region: CASNGGSPLHF. CDR3 sequence (DNA): TGTGCCAGCAACGGGGGATCACCCCTCCACTTT.

This rearrangement joins TRBV7-8 to TRBJ1-1, with a possible D match to TRBD1 (6 bases). Trimming took 5 bases from V and 1 from J, leaving 17 bases between them. CDR1 is SGHVS and CDR2 is FQNEAQ in the germline V gene. The CDR3 consists of 16 residues. The CDR3 region is CASSPPPSQGNTEAFF. The DNA of the CDR3 is TGTGCCAGCAGCCCGCCCCCCTCACAGGGGAACACTGAAGCTTTCTTT.